These T cell receptor beta chains were read from a single sample in a study of blood T cell repertoires in COVID-19. The protocol was immunoSEQ multiplex PCR, while the TCRdb copy is restricted to in-frame clones and leaves out a portion. The sample comprises over 200,000 clones, 91% of which are singletons, and around 2.5% rests with the top ten. Material: peripheral blood. The receptors here all came from a person aged 18 to 30 with COVID-19, enrolled during active disease. Both conserved end residues are part of each CDR3. A D gene is named only where the DNA matches it firmly. Not all rows give a size; the values are once, few, many and, for expanded clones, a class.

>TRBJ2-7|-|TRBV23-1|-
TGCGCCAGCCTCGGGGGGCGTAACGGGGTCGAGCAGTACTTC
CASLGGRNGVEQYF
>TRBJ2-1|-|TRBV18|-
TGTGCCAGCTCACCGTCATGGAGGGCAGCGGCTAACAATGAGCAGTTCTTC
CASSPSWRAAANNEQFF
>TRBJ1-4|-|TRBV3-1/TRBV3-2|TRBD1
TGTGCCAGCAGCCCCACAGGGGGCGTGGGTGAAAAACTGTTTTTT
CASSPTGGVGEKLFF
>TRBJ2-1|-|TRBV9|TRBD2
TGTGCCAGCAGCGGAGGACTAGCGGCAACCGACGATGAGCAGTTCTTC
CASSGGLAATDDEQFF
>TRBJ2-5|-|TRBV4-3|TRBD2
TGCGCCAGCAGCCCGACTAGCGGGAGCGAGGAGACCCAGTACTTC
CASSPTSGSEETQYF
>TRBJ2-2|-|TRBV9|TRBD2
TGTGCCACTAGCGGGAGGGTAAACACCGGGGAGCTGTTTTTT
CATSGRVNTGELFF
>TRBJ2-7|-|TRBV14|TRBD2
TGTGCCAGCAGCCAACCCACGTGGGTAGCGGGAGTAGCCGAGCAGTACTTC
CASSQPTWVAGVAEQYF
>TRBJ2-1|-|TRBV9|TRBD2
TGTGCCAGCAGCCCCCAGCGGGGGGGGTTAAATGAGCAGTTCTTC
CASSPQRGGLNEQFF
>TRBJ2-2|-|TRBV2|-
TGTGCCAGCAGGGACACTCCCACCGGGGAGCTGTTTTTT
CASRDTPTGELFF
>TRBJ1-5|-|TRBV5-6|-
TGTGCCAGCAGCTACGCCGGGGGTACGGGCAATCAGCCCCAGCATTTT
CASSYAGGTGNQPQHF
>TRBJ2-1|-|TRBV28|TRBD2
TGTGCCAGCAGTGAAGGAGTAGCGGGAGGGGGTTACAATGAGCAGTTCTTC
CASSEGVAGGGYNEQFF
>TRBJ2-7|once|TRBV7-6|-
TGTGCCAGCAGCTTATCGGACAGCTACGAGCAGTACTTC
CASSLSDSYEQYF
>TRBJ1-1|-|TRBV2|TRBD1
TGTGCCAGTCTACCTTCGTCAGGGGGCACTGAAGCTTTCTTT
CASLPSSGGTEAFF
>TRBJ1-2|-|TRBV5-1|TRBD1
TGCGCCAGCAGCCCCGGACAGGTCTATGGCTACACCTTC
CASSPGQVYGYTF
>TRBJ2-5|-|TRBV11-1|-
TGTGCCAGCAGCTTGGACTACCAAGAGACCCAGTACTTC
CASSLDYQETQYF
>TRBJ2-1|-|TRBV25-1|TRBD2
TGTGCCAGCAGTGAGGGACTAGCGGGCTACAATGAGCAGTTCTTC
CASSEGLAGYNEQFF
>TRBJ1-2|-|TRBV19|-
TGTGCCAGTAGGAGTAGAGGAAAATATGGCTACACCTTC
CASRSRGKYGYTF
>TRBJ1-5|-|TRBV21-1|-
TGTGCCAGCAGCAAAGGGACAGTAGATAGCAATCAGCCCCAGCATTTT
CASSKGTVDSNQPQHF
>TRBJ1-2|-|TRBV5-5|TRBD1
TGTGCCAGCAGACCGGGACAGCTTAACTATGGCTACACCTTC
CASRPGQLNYGYTF
>TRBJ1-2|-|TRBV29-1|-
TGCAGCGTTGAGAGGGGGATCGGCTATGGCTACACCTTC
CSVERGIGYGYTF
>TRBJ2-7|-|TRBV6-6|TRBD1
TGTGCCAGCACTATGACGACAGGGAATTTCTACGAGCAGTACTTC
CASTMTTGNFYEQYF
>TRBJ2-3|-|TRBV18|TRBD2
TGTGCCAGCTCACCGGGCGGGGGGCGCACAGATACGCAGTATTTT
CASSPGGGRTDTQYF
>TRBJ1-1|many|TRBV18|TRBD1
TGTGCCAGCTCTTATACAGGGGGTGACACTGAAGCTTTCTTT
CASSYTGGDTEAFF
>TRBJ1-3|-|TRBV2|TRBD1
TGTGCCAGAGGGGGACAGACCTCTGGAAACACCATATATTTT
CARGGQTSGNTIYF
>TRBJ2-7|few|TRBV6-5|TRBD2
TGTGCCAGCAGTTACCGGGAGGTAGCCTACGAGCAGTACTTC
CASSYREVAYEQYF
>TRBJ2-1|-|TRBV2|TRBD1
TGTGCCAGCAGTGGAAGGACAGGGGTCACGGTTACGGATGAGCAGTTCTTC
CASSGRTGVTVTDEQFF
>TRBJ2-2|-|TRBV5-6|TRBD2
TGTGCCAGCTTTGATAGCGGGAGCGGCACCGGGGAGCTGTTTTTT
CASFDSGSGTGELFF
>TRBJ2-1|-|TRBV5-1|-
TGCGCCAGCAGCTCGGGGGTTGAGCAGTTCTTC
CASSSGVEQFF
>TRBJ2-2|-|TRBV7-2|-
TGTGCCAGCTGGACAGCCACCGGGGAGCTGTTTTTT
CASWTATGELFF
>TRBJ1-2|once|TRBV28|TRBD1
TGTGCCAGCAGAACCGGGACAGGGGGCGAAGGCTACACCTTC
CASRTGTGGEGYTF
>TRBJ2-7|-|TRBV11-2|-
TGTGCCAGCAGCTTAGAGCGCGCGTCCTACGAGCAGTACTTC
CASSLERASYEQYF
>TRBJ2-1|-|TRBV4-2|TRBD2
TGTGCCAGCAGCCAAGATCGTTCTAGCGGGAGTCCCTACAATGAGCAGTTCTTC
CASSQDRSSGSPYNEQFF
>TRBJ1-3|-|TRBV5-6|-
TGTGCCAGCAGCTTGGCCCGCAGGGGAGATGGAAACACCATATATTTT
CASSLARRGDGNTIYF
>TRBJ2-2|-|TRBV7-6|TRBD1
TGTGCCAGCAGCTTAGAGGACAGGGGCGCCACCGGGGAGCTGTTTTTT
CASSLEDRGATGELFF
>TRBJ2-1|-|TRBV9|TRBD2
TGTGCCAGCACCACTGACGGGGGGGCGGGGAATGAGCAGTTCTTC
CASTTDGGAGNEQFF
>TRBJ1-2|-|TRBV5-6|-
TGTGCCAGCAGTCCCGGGCACGGCGGAGGGTATGGCTACACCTTC
CASSPGHGGGYGYTF
>TRBJ1-4|-|TRBV28|TRBD1
TGTGCCAGCACCGACCCGCGACAGGGTCTGGGTGAAAAACTGTTTTTT
CASTDPRQGLGEKLFF
>TRBJ2-6|-|TRBV19|-
TGTGCCAGTAGAGGTAGAGAGCGGTCCTCTGGGGCCAACGTCCTGACTTTC
CASRGRERSSGANVLTF
>TRBJ1-1|once|TRBV5-4|-
TGTGCCAGCAGTCGTCCAGGGGCCACTGAAGCTTTCTTT
CASSRPGATEAFF
>TRBJ1-2|few|TRBV7-2|-
TGTGCCAGCAGCTTAGCGGGGGACACCTACTATGGCTACACCTTC
CASSLAGDTYYGYTF
>TRBJ1-1|-|TRBV6-5|-
TGTGCCAGCAGTTACTCTGTCGGATCAGGGAACACTGAAGCTTTCTTT
CASSYSVGSGNTEAFF
>TRBJ1-2|-|TRBV19|-
TGTGCCAGTAGTATATACGCGGGCTACACCTTC
CASSIYAGYTF
>TRBJ1-4|-|TRBV5-1|TRBD1
TGCGCCAGCAGCCCCGGACAGGGGTCGGGCGAAAAACTGTTTTTT
CASSPGQGSGEKLFF
>TRBJ2-1|-|TRBV14|-
TGTGCCAGCAGCCAAGGGGGCCACAATGAGCAGTTCTTC
CASSQGGHNEQFF
>TRBJ2-7|-|TRBV19|TRBD2
TGTGCCAGTAGTCGGACTAGCGCGGGGGAGCAGTACTTC
CASSRTSAGEQYF
>TRBJ2-7|-|TRBV21-1|-
TGTGCCAGCAGCACTAGACAGCCGATTTCCTACGAGCAGTACTTC
CASSTRQPISYEQYF
>TRBJ2-1|-|TRBV3-1/TRBV3-2|TRBD2
TGTGCCAGCAGCCAAGAGGTCACTAGCGGATACAATGAGCAGTTCTTC
CASSQEVTSGYNEQFF
>TRBJ2-2|-|TRBV2|-
TGTGCCAGCAGTGGAGGGGGGGCGAACACCGGGGAGCTGTTTTTT
CASSGGGANTGELFF
>TRBJ2-5|-|TRBV5-1|-
TGCGCCAGCAGCTCCGCAGACAGAGAAGAGACCCAGTACTTC
CASSSADREETQYF
>TRBJ1-2|once|TRBV6-1|-
TGTGCCAGCAGTGAAGCCCTGAAAATCATGGAACGAGGAGGCTACACCTTC
CASSEALKIMERGGYTF
>TRBJ2-7|once|TRBV6-2/TRBV6-3|TRBD2
TGTGCCAGCAGTTTCTGGACTAGCGGGGGGCACGAGCAGTACTTC
CASSFWTSGGHEQYF
>TRBJ1-6|-|TRBV5-1|-
TGCGCCAGCAGTCCGGTCGTCGGGGAAAATTCACCCCTCCACTTT
CASSPVVGENSPLHF
>TRBJ2-1|-|TRBV5-1|-
TGCGCCAGCAGCAGGGTAGCGAATGAGCAGTTCTTC
CASSRVANEQFF
>TRBJ1-3|-|TRBV9|-
TGTGCCAGCAGCACAAATACAGGGAAGCCCGGAAACACCATATATTTT
CASSTNTGKPGNTIYF
>TRBJ2-3|once|TRBV19|TRBD1
TGTGCCAGTGGGGACAGGCCCACAGATACGCAGTATTTT
CASGDRPTDTQYF
>TRBJ2-1|-|TRBV28|-
TGTGCCAGCAGGGTGGGAGGTGGAATAAAAGAGCAGTTCTTC
CASRVGGGIKEQFF
>TRBJ2-7|-|TRBV5-6|TRBD1
TGTGCCAGCTTTAACATCCAGGGGGCTAGCTCCTACGAGCAGTACTTC
CASFNIQGASSYEQYF
>TRBJ1-5|once|TRBV5-1|-
TGCGCCAGCAGCCTGGACATGTCGGGGCAGCCCCAGCATTTT
CASSLDMSGQPQHF
>TRBJ2-1|-|TRBV24-1|TRBD2
TGTGCCACCAGTGATTTGAGCGGGAGCCACTACAATGAGCAGTTCTTC
CATSDLSGSHYNEQFF